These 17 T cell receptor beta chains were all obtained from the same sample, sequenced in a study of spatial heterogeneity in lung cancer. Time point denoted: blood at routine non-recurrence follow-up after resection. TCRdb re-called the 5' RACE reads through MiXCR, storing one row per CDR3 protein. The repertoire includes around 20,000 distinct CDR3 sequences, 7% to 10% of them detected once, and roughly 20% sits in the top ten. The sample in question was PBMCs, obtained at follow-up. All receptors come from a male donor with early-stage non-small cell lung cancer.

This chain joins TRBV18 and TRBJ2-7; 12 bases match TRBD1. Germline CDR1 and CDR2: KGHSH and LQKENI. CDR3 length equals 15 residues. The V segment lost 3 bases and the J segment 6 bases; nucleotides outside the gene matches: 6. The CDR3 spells CASSPPGTGGFEQYF. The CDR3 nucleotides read TGTGCCAGCTCACCTCCCGGGACAGGGGGCTTCGAGCAGTACTTC. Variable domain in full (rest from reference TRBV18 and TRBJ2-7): NAGVMQNPRHLVRRRGQEARLRCSPMKGHSHVYWYRQLPEEGLKFMVYLQKENIIDESGMPKERFSAEFPKEGPSILRIQQVVRGDSAAYFCASSPPGTGGFEQYFGPGTRLTVT.

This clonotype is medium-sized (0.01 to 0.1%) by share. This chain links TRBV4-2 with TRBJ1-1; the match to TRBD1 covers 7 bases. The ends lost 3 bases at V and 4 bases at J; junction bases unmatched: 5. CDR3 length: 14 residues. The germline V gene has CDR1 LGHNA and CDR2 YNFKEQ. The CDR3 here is CASSHPTGRTEAFF. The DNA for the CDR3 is TGTGCCAGCAGCCACCCGACAGGGCGCACTGAAGCTTTCTTT.

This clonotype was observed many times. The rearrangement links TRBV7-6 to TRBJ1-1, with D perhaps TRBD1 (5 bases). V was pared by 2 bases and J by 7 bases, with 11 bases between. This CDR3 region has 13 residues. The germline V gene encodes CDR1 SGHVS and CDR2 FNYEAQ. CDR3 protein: CASSLLSGGEAFF. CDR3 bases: TGTGCCAGCAGCTTATTGTCGGGGGGTGAAGCTTTCTTT.

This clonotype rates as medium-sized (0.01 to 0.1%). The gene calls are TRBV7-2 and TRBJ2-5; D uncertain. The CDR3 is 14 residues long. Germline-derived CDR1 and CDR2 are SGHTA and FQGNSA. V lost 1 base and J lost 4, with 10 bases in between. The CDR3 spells CASSLVGRGETQYF. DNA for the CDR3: TGTGCCAGCAGCTTAGTTGGCAGAGGAGAGACCCAGTACTTC.

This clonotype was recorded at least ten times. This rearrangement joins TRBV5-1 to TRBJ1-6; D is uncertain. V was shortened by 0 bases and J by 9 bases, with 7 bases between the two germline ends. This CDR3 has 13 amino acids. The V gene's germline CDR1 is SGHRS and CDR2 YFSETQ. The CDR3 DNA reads TGCGCCAGCAGCTTGGCGATCGGTTCACCCCTCCACTTT. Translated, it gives CASSLAIGSPLHF.

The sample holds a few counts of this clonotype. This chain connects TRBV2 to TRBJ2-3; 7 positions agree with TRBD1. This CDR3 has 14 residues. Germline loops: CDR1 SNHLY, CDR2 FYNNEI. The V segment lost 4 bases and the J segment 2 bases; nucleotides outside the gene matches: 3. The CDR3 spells CASSGGTVTDTQYF. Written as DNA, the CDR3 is TGTGCCAGCAGTGGGGGGACAGTCACAGATACGCAGTATTTT.

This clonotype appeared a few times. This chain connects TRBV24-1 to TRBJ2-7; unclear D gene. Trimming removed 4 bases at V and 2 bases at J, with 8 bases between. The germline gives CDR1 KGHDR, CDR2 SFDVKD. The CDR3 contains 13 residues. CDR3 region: CATSDPFTYEQYF. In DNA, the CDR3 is TGTGCCACCAGTGACCCTTTTACCTACGAGCAGTACTTC.

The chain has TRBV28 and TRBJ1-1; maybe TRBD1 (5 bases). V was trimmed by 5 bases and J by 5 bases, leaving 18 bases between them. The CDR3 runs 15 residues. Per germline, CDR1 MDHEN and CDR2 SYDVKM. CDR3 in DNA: TGTGCCAGCAGTGCTGGGGGGGGAGGGGCGACTGAAGCTTTCTTT. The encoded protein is CASSAGGGGATEAFF.

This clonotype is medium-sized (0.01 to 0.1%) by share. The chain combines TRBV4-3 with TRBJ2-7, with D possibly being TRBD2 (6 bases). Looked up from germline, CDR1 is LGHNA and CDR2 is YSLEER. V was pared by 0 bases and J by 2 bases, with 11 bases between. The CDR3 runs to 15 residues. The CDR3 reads CASSQEPGEAYEQYF. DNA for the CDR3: TGCGCCAGCAGCCAAGAGCCGGGGGAGGCCTACGAGCAGTACTTC.

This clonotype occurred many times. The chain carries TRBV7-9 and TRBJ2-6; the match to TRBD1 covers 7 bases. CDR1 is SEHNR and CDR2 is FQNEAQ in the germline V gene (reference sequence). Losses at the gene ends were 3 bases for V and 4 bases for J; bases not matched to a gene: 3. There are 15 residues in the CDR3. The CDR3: CASSFTGDGANVLTF. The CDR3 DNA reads TGTGCCAGCAGCTTTACAGGGGACGGGGCCAACGTCCTGACTTTC. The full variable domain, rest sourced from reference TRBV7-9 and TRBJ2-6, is DTGVSQNPRHKITKRGQNVTFRCDPISEHNRLYWYRQTLGQGPEFLTYFQNEAQLEKSRLLSDRFSAERPKGSFSTLEIQRTEQGDSAMYLCASSFTGDGANVLTFGAGSRLTVL.

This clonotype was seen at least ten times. This CDR3 is CASSPAPGGGEQYF. In nucleotides, the CDR3 is TGTGCCAGCAGCCCAGCCCCAGGGGGGGGCGAGCAGTACTTC. This chain links TRBV3-1 with TRBJ2-7; tentatively, D is TRBD1 or TRBD2 (7 bases each). The CDR3 spans 14 residues. Germline CDR1 LGHDT, CDR2 YNNKEL (reference sequence). Between the trimmed V and J ends, which lost 4 bases and 6 bases, there was a span of 16 bases.

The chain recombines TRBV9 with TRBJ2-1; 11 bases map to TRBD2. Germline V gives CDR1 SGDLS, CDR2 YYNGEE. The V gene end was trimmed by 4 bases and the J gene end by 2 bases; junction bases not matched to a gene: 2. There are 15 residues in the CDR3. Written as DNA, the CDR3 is TGTGCCAGCAGCAATAGCGGGGGGGCCTACAATGAGCAGTTCTTC. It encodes CASSNSGGAYNEQFF.

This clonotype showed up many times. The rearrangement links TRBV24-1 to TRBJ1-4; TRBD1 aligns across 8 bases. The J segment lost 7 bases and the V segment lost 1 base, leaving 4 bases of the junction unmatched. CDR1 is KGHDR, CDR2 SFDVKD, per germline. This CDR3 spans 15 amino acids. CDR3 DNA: TGTGCCACCAGTGATTTCTCAGGGGGCGGTGAAAAACTGTTTTTT. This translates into CATSDFSGGGEKLFF.

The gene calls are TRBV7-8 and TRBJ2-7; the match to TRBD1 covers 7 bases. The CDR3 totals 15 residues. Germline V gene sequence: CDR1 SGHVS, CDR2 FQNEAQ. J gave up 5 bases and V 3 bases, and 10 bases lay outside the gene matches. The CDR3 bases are TGTGCCAGCAGCTTCACTACCGCAGGGGGTCACGAGCAGTACTTC. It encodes CASSFTTAGGHEQYF.

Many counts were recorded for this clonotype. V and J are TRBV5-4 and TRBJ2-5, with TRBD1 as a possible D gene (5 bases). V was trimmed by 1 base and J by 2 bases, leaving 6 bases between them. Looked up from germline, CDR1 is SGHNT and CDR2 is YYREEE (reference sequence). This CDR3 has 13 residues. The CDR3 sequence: CASSLNRQETQYF. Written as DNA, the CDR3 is TGTGCCAGCAGCTTGAACAGGCAAGAGACCCAGTACTTC.

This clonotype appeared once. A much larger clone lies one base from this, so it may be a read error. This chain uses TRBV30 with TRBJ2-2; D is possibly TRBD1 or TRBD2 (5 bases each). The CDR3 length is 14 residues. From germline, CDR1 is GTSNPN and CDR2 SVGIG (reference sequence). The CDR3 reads CAWSVTGRSGELVF. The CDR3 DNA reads TGTGCCTGGAGTGTAACAGGACGTTCCGGGGAGCTGGTTTTT. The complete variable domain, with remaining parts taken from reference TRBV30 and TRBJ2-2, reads SQTIHQWPATLVQPVGSPLSLECTVEGTSNPNLYWYRQAAGRGLQLLFYSVGIGQISSEVPQNLSASRPQDRQFILSSKKLLLSDSGFYLCAWSVTGRSGELVFGEGSRLTVL.

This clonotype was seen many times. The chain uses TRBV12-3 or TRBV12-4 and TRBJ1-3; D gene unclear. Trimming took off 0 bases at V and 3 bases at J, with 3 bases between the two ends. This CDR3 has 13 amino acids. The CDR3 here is CASSLAGGNTIYF. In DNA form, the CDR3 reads TGTGCCAGCAGTTTAGCGGGTGGAAACACCATATATTTT.